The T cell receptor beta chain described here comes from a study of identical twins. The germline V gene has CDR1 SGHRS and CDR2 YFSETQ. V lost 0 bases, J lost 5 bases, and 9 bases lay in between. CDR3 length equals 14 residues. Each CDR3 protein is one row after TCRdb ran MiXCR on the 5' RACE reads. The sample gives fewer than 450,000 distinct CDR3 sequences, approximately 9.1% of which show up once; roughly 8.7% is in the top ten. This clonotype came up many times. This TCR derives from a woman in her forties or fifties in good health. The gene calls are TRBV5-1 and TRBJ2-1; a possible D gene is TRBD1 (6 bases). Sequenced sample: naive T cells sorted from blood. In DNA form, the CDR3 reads TGCGCCAGCAGCTTGGGGGGGCAGAACAATGAGCAGTTCTTC. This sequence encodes CASSLGGQNNEQFF.